Presented here are 32 T cell receptor beta chains from one specimen sequenced in a study of blood T cells in healthy people across ages. Primers used in a second PCR of about 6 to 11 cycles were a sample-barcoded 5' primer and a J-beta primer mix. TCRdb called the 5' RACE reads again in MiXCR, with one record for every CDR3 protein. The sample holds some 1.5 million distinct CDR3 sequences, under 55% seen once. The sample consisted of blood. These receptors were collected from a woman in her late teens or twenties in good health.

The rearrangement links TRBV5-1 to TRBJ2-1; no clear D. This CDR3 is 13 amino acids long. Trimming stripped 4 bases from V and 8 bases from J, with 13 bases between. The germline V gene has CDR1 SGHRS and CDR2 YFSETQ. The CDR3 coding sequence is TGCGCCAGCAGCCTGGGTCTCAACGATGAGCAGTTCTTC. Encoded protein: CASSLGLNDEQFF.

To note about this clonotype: This may stem from a read error, because a much larger clone lies one nucleotide away. The rearrangement links TRBV7-9 to TRBJ1-2; 7 nucleotides line up with TRBD1. The CDR3 length is 13 residues. V was pared by 8 bases and J by 2 bases, with 5 bases of the junction left unmatched. The germline V gene has CDR1 SEHNR and CDR2 FQNEAQ (reference sequence). The CDR3 sequence: CASCAGQNYGYTF. Written as DNA, the CDR3 is TGTGCCAGCTGCGCGGGACAGAACTATGGCTACACCTTC. The whole variable domain, filled in from reference TRBV7-9 and TRBJ1-2, reads DTGVSQNPRHKITKRGQNVTFRCDPISEHNRLYWYRQTLGQGPEFLTYFQNEAQLEKSRLLSDRFSAERPKGSFSTLEIQRTEQGDSAMYLCASCAGQNYGYTFGSGTRLTVV.

As regards this clonotype: At one boundary the junction diverges from the germline segment, which might be a read error. The rearrangement joins TRBV6-5 to TRBJ1-2; weak D call: TRBD1 (6 bases). The CDR3 covers 17 residues. CDR1 is MNHEY, CDR2 SVGAGI, per germline. The CDR3 is CASSYSPGTKPNCGYTF. The CDR3 nucleotides are TGTGCCAGCAGTTACTCGCCCGGGACAAAACCTAACTGTGGCTACACCTTC.

This clonotype was counted a few times. The chain combines TRBV6-2 or TRBV6-3 with TRBJ2-2; D unresolved. Trimming stripped 4 bases from V and 6 bases from J, with 9 bases between. The V gene's germline CDR1 is MNHEY and CDR2 SVGEGT. This CDR3 has 13 residues. The CDR3 DNA reads as TGTGCCAGCAGTTTTGACTTACCCGGGGAGCTGTTTTTT. It specifies CASSFDLPGELFF.

In its sample, this clonotype was seen once. The chain employs TRBV27 and TRBJ2-1, with 7 bases identical to TRBD2. The J call may be in error: the DNA end matches TRBJ2-7 better. The CDR3 has 15 amino acids. The germline V gene encodes CDR1 MNHEY and CDR2 SMNVEV (reference sequence). CDR3 coding DNA: TGTGCCAGCAGTCATACTAGCGACCCTTACAATGAGCAGTACTTC. Translation: CASSHTSDPYNEQYF.

The CDR3 loop is CASSKGLAGGKTQYF. DNA for the CDR3: TGTGCCAGCAGTAAGGGACTAGCGGGGGGGAAGACCCAGTACTTC. The genes are TRBV12-3 or TRBV12-4 and TRBJ2-7; 16 nucleotides agree with TRBD2. The end of the DNA fits TRBJ2-5 better, so the J call may be wrong. This CDR3 is 15 amino acids long.

This clonotype has a handful of counts. The gene calls are TRBV20-1 and TRBJ2-3; 7 nucleotides line up with TRBD2. CDR1 is DFQATT, CDR2 SNEGSKA, per germline (reference sequence). V dropped 3 bases and J dropped 3; count of bases not matched to a gene: 6. This CDR3 spans 14 amino acids. The CDR3 bases are TGCAGTGCTAGGGGTGAGGGAGGGACAGATACGCAGTATTTT. Protein: CSARGEGGTDTQYF.

This chain connects TRBV5-5 to TRBJ1-1; tentatively, D is TRBD1 (5 bases). Germline V gene data show CDR1 as SGHKS and CDR2 as YYEKEE (reference sequence). Trimming stripped 0 bases from V and 4 bases from J, with 13 bases between. The CDR3 loop spans 15 amino acids. CDR3 sequence reads: CASSLERGWGTEAFF. The CDR3, as DNA: TGTGCCAGCAGCTTGGAACGGGGCTGGGGCACTGAAGCTTTCTTT.

The chain has TRBV20-1 and TRBJ2-1, with 9 bases matching TRBD2. This CDR3 region has 14 residues. V was clipped by 6 bases and J by 3 bases; unmatched bases: 6. The germline gives CDR1 DFQATT, CDR2 SNEGSKA (reference sequence). The CDR3 loop reads CSAHSGSVYNEQFF. The CDR3 DNA follows: TGCAGTGCACATAGCGGGAGCGTCTACAATGAGCAGTTCTTC.

Notes on this clonotype: The junction departs from germline at one end; a sequencing error may be responsible. The chain couples TRBV6-5 to TRBJ1-2; a possible D gene is TRBD1 (5 bases). The CDR3 has 15 residues. Germline CDR1 and CDR2: MNHEY and SVGAGI. The CDR3 loop reads CASSHSSRAVYGYTF. In DNA, the CDR3 is TGTGCCAGCAGTCACTCTTCCAGGGCTGTCTATGGCTACACCTTC.

The chain couples TRBV18 to TRBJ1-1; TRBD1 agrees at 9 bases. There are 18 residues in the CDR3. After removal of 1 base from V and 4 bases from J, the junction contained 13 bases not matched to a gene. CDR1 and CDR2 (germline): KGHSH, LQKENI. The CDR3 is CASSPQWRTGDRGTEAFF. The CDR3 bases are TGTGCCAGCTCACCACAGTGGCGGACAGGGGATCGTGGCACTGAAGCTTTCTTT. Full variable domain (rest looked up from reference TRBV18 and TRBJ1-1): NAGVMQNPRHLVRRRGQEARLRCSPMKGHSHVYWYRQLPEEGLKFMVYLQKENIIDESGMPKERFSAEFPKEGPSILRIQQVVRGDSAAYFCASSPQWRTGDRGTEAFFGQGTRLTVV.

On this clonotype itself: A read error may explain this, as a much larger clone is one base away. The V and J genes are TRBV4-2 and TRBJ2-1; no clear D gene. CDR1 LGHNA and CDR2 YNFKEQ come from the germline V gene. This CDR3 region has 16 residues. This CDR3 reads CAGSQVTKTSYNEQFF. The CDR3 DNA is TGTGCCGGCAGCCAAGTCACGAAGACTTCTTACAATGAGCAGTTCTTC.

As for this clonotype: Relative to the germline gene, one junction end is altered; a read error may explain this. The chain combines TRBV24-1 with TRBJ2-1; TRBD2 is a possible D gene (6 bases). The CDR3 runs 18 residues. The V gene's germline CDR1 is KGHDR and CDR2 SFDVKD. Written as DNA, the CDR3 is TGTGCCTCCAGTGACCATAGCGGAGCGGGTCTGGTGTACAATGAGCAGTTCTTC. Its protein product is CASSDHSGAGLVYNEQFF.

The chain recombines TRBV20-1 with TRBJ2-7, with no clear D. Germline V gene lookup returns CDR1 DFQATT and CDR2 SNEGSKA (reference sequence). This CDR3 comprises 15 residues. V lost 3 bases, J lost 0 bases, and 15 bases lay in between. Here the CDR3 reads CSASWKGVASYEQYF. The CDR3 DNA sequence: TGCAGTGCTAGTTGGAAGGGCGTCGCCTCCTACGAGCAGTACTTC.

This clonotype has only one observation. CDR3 sequence: CASSLNRGYTGELFF. CDR3 DNA: TGTGCCAGCAGCTTGAATAGGGGTTACACCGGGGAGCTGTTTTTT. The chain carries TRBV5-6 and TRBJ2-2; perhaps TRBD1 as D (5 bases). The ends were cut back, 1 base at V and 3 bases at J, with 10 bases in the middle. CDR3 length equals 15 residues. Per germline, CDR1 SGHDT and CDR2 YYEEEE.

V is TRBV30 and J is TRBJ1-6; D remains unclear. The CDR3 runs 14 residues. V lost 0 bases and J 10 bases, leaving 13 bases between the germline ends. The V gene's germline CDR1 is GTSNPN and CDR2 SVGIG (reference sequence). The CDR3 DNA sequence: TGTGCCTGGAGTGTAACGATCGTGGGGTCACCCCTCCACTTT. Amino acid sequence: CAWSVTIVGSPLHF.

This clonotype was seen only a few times. V usage is TRBV11-2 and J usage is TRBJ2-7; D gene uncertain. V lost 6 bases and J lost 3, with 15 bases in between. The CDR3 length is 14 residues. In germline, CDR1 is SGHAT, CDR2 FQNNGV. This CDR3 reads CASRSPGKDYEQYF. CDR3 coding DNA: TGTGCCAGCAGGTCCCCAGGAAAGGACTACGAGCAGTACTTC.

J is TRBJ2-3 and V is TRBV20-1; D is perhaps TRBD2 (7 bases). With 2 bases removed from V and 4 bases from J, the gap between germline ends came to 10 bases. Germline assignment: CDR1 DFQATT and CDR2 SNEGSKA (reference sequence). The CDR3 consists of 13 residues. In nucleotides, the CDR3 is TGCAGTGCTAGATGGGGGGGCGCAGATACGCAGTATTTT. It specifies CSARWGGADTQYF.

V gene TRBV11-2 combines with J gene TRBJ1-2; D may be TRBD1 (5 bases). There are 15 residues in the CDR3. The V gene lost 5 bases and the J gene lost 4 bases, with 17 bases spanning the gap. Germline V gene lookup returns CDR1 SGHAT and CDR2 FQNNGV. CDR3 residues: CASSPPPGTGYGYTF. DNA of the CDR3: TGTGCCAGCAGCCCCCCCCCGGGGACGGGCTATGGCTACACCTTC.

This clonotype has at least ten counts. The chain links TRBV4-1 to TRBJ1-4; D uncertain. This CDR3 comprises 16 residues. Trimming stripped 6 bases from V and 0 bases from J, with 14 bases between. The germline V gene encodes CDR1 MGHRA and CDR2 YSYEKL. The CDR3 region is CASSQLAGSTNEKLFF. CDR3 DNA sequence: TGCGCCAGCAGTCAACTCGCGGGGTCAACTAATGAAAAACTGTTTTTT.

This sequence joins TRBV11-2 and TRBJ2-1; TRBD2 matches 11 bases. V gave up 6 bases and J gave up 2 bases; unmatched junction bases: 6. The CDR3 is 16 amino acids. In germline, CDR1 is SGHAT, CDR2 FQNNGV. In DNA, the CDR3 is TGTGCCAGCAGTCGGACTAGCGGGTTCCCCTACAATGAGCAGTTCTTC. This codes for CASSRTSGFPYNEQFF.

A remark on this clonotype: The junction and the germline gene differ at one end; a read error may be behind it. This chain joins TRBV4-3 and TRBJ1-4, with D perhaps matching TRBD1 (5 bases). This CDR3 is 14 amino acids long. Germline V gene sequence: CDR1 LGHNA, CDR2 YSLEER. The CDR3 loop reads CASSQDGGSEKLFF. CDR3 nucleotides: TGCGCCAGTAGCCAAGACGGGGGAAGTGAAAAACTGTTTTTT.

This clonotype was seen a handful of times. V is TRBV4-3 and J is TRBJ2-7; unclear D gene. Trimming cost V 4 bases and J 0 bases, with 10 bases left between them. This CDR3 is 14 amino acids long. Germline CDR1 is LGHNA and CDR2 is YSLEER. This chain's CDR3 is CASSLFAGSYEQYF. As DNA, the CDR3 is TGCGCCAGCAGCCTTTTCGCCGGCTCCTACGAGCAGTACTTC.

This clonotype was found a few times. The rearrangement uses TRBV6-2 or TRBV6-3 and TRBJ2-3, with unresolved D. Deletions cut 2 bases from V and 5 bases from J, with 8 bases between. Germline loops: CDR1 MNHEY, CDR2 SVGEGT. This CDR3 region has 13 residues. The DNA of the CDR3 is TGTGCCAGCAGTTACGACGGCGGAGATACGCAGTATTTT. This translates into CASSYDGGDTQYF.

The chain joins TRBV6-6 to TRBJ1-6; unclear D gene. Germline lookup yields CDR1 MNHNY and CDR2 SVGAGI (reference sequence). V lost 5 bases to trimming and J lost 7 bases, with 12 bases between them. The CDR3 has 14 residues. The CDR3 nucleotides are TGTGCCAGCAGTCCGGGATCCAACAATTCACCCCTCCACTTT. Encoded protein: CASSPGSNNSPLHF.

The chain couples TRBV20-1 to TRBJ2-3; 8 bases are shared with TRBD2. Germline CDR1 and CDR2: DFQATT and SNEGSKA (reference sequence). The CDR3 runs to 14 residues. Losses at the gene ends were 3 bases for V and 6 bases for J; bases not matched to a gene: 8. CDR3 sequence reads: CSARGGRIGDTQYF. DNA for the CDR3: TGCAGTGCTAGGGGCGGGAGGATTGGGGATACGCAGTATTTT.

V is TRBV7-2 and J is TRBJ2-4; tentative D call: TRBD2 (6 bases). CDR3 length: 16 residues. Germline CDR1 reads SGHTA; CDR2 reads FQGNSA. The ends were cut back, 2 bases at V and 6 bases at J, with 17 bases in the middle. Here the CDR3 DNA reads TGTGCCAGCAGCTTAAAGGGTGGGGGAGGTGGAAACATTCAGTACTTC. Translating gives CASSLKGGGGGNIQYF.

This clonotype was seen more than once but under ten times. This sequence joins TRBV4-1 and TRBJ2-7, with D perhaps matching TRBD1 (6 bases). Trimming left V 0 bases short and J 2 bases short, with 11 bases between. The germline CDR1 and CDR2 sequences are MGHRA and YSYEKL. This CDR3 is 15 amino acids long. CDR3 region: CASSQEQGLPYEQYF. The DNA for the CDR3 is TGCGCCAGCAGCCAAGAACAGGGTTTGCCCTACGAGCAGTACTTC.

This clonotype turned up a few times. This chain joins TRBV6-5 and TRBJ2-5; 7 bases line up with TRBD1. CDR1 and CDR2 (germline): MNHEY, SVGAGI. With V trimmed by 1 base and J by 1 base, 12 bases remained unmatched. The CDR3 runs 18 residues. CDR3 region: CASSYFGSAGGLQETQYF. CDR3 sequence (DNA): TGTGCCAGCAGTTACTTTGGGTCGGCAGGGGGTCTCCAAGAGACCCAGTACTTC.

This clonotype was seen a few times. The genes are TRBV6-6 and TRBJ2-5; the D gene is possibly TRBD2 (5 bases). This CDR3 is 13 amino acids long. The germline V gene encodes CDR1 MNHNY and CDR2 SVGAGI (reference sequence). V shed 4 bases and J shed 4 bases, with 10 bases lying between them. CDR3 protein: CASSSLVPETQYF. CDR3 sequence (DNA): TGTGCCAGCAGTTCACTAGTTCCAGAGACCCAGTACTTC.

The genes are TRBV2 and TRBJ2-3; D possibly corresponds to TRBD1 (6 bases). Germline V lookup: CDR1 SNHLY, CDR2 FYNNEI. V was shortened by 4 bases and J by 6 bases, with 8 bases between the two germline ends. This CDR3 is built from 12 residues. DNA of the CDR3: TGTGCCAGCAGTGGACAGGTGGATACGCAGTATTTT. Amino acid sequence: CASSGQVDTQYF.

The chain carries TRBV10-3 and TRBJ1-1, with 7 bases aligning to TRBD1. Germline CDR1 ENHRY, CDR2 SYGVKD. Trimming removed 2 bases from V and 1 base from J; junction bases left unmatched: 7. The CDR3 has 16 residues. CDR3 sequence: CAISEPAGQRNTEAFF. The CDR3 bases are TGTGCCATCAGTGAGCCCGCGGGACAGCGGAACACTGAAGCTTTCTTT.